These T cell receptor beta chains were read from a single sample in a study of cytomegalovirus exposure and HLA in healthy donors. Sequencing was performed with immunoSEQ multiplex PCR; in TCRdb, only in-frame clones are kept and a portion is missing. The table includes some 200,000 clones, around 75% detected once. Sequencing used PBMCs. Receptor source: a woman between 25 and 40 years old in good health and CMV-seronegative. Each CDR3 is given with its conserved first and last residue. A D gene is named only where the DNA matches it firmly. Not every row has a clone size; where given, it reads once, few, many or a size class.

D gene: TRBD1
clone size: .
CDR3 length: 14
J gene: TRBJ2-7
V gene: TRBV6-6
CDR3 protein: CASSPGTGLEEQYF
CDR3 DNA: TGTGCCAGCAGCCCCGGGACAGGGTTGGAAGAGCAGTACTTC

D gene: TRBD1
clone size: .
CDR3 length: 16
J gene: TRBJ2-5
V gene: TRBV12-5
CDR3 protein: CASGLGQGEPKETQYF
CDR3 DNA: TGTGCTAGTGGTTTGGGACAGGGGGAACCGAAAGAGACCCAGTACTTC

D gene: TRBD1
clone size: .
CDR3 length: 15
J gene: TRBJ2-2
V gene: TRBV7-9
CDR3 protein: CASSQGQGNTGELFF
CDR3 DNA: TGTGCCAGCAGCCAGGGACAGGGGAACACCGGGGAGCTGTTTTTT

D gene: TRBD2
clone size: .
CDR3 length: 20
J gene: TRBJ2-3
V gene: TRBV10-2
CDR3 protein: CASTDLAGGGNSRSTDTQYF
CDR3 DNA: TGCGCCAGCACAGATCTAGCGGGAGGGGGTAACTCGCGGAGCACAGATACGCAGTATTTT

D gene: TRBD2
clone size: .
CDR3 length: 16
J gene: TRBJ2-2
V gene: TRBV5-4
CDR3 protein: CASSLPGLDNTGELFF
CDR3 DNA: TGTGCCAGCAGCCTGCCGGGACTAGATAACACCGGGGAGCTGTTTTTT

D gene: .
clone size: few
CDR3 length: 15
J gene: TRBJ1-1
V gene: TRBV15
CDR3 protein: CATSRDKQGQNEAFF
CDR3 DNA: TGTGCCACCAGCAGAGATAAACAGGGTCAAAATGAAGCTTTCTTT

D gene: .
clone size: .
CDR3 length: 14
J gene: TRBJ1-1
V gene: TRBV9
CDR3 protein: CASSVGSGHTEAFF
CDR3 DNA: TGTGCCAGCAGCGTAGGGTCAGGTCACACTGAAGCTTTCTTT

D gene: .
clone size: few
CDR3 length: 15
J gene: TRBJ2-3
V gene: TRBV7-2
CDR3 protein: CASSRLGGGGDTQYF
CDR3 DNA: TGTGCCAGCAGTCGCCTGGGGGGCGGGGGAGATACGCAGTATTTT

D gene: TRBD2
clone size: .
CDR3 length: 17
J gene: TRBJ2-7
V gene: TRBV4-1
CDR3 protein: CASSQPTSGRDSYEQYF
CDR3 DNA: TGCGCCAGCAGCCAACCAACAAGCGGGAGAGATTCCTACGAGCAGTACTTC

D gene: .
clone size: .
CDR3 length: 16
J gene: TRBJ1-5
V gene: TRBV28
CDR3 protein: CASSLFGARANQPQHF
CDR3 DNA: TGTGCCAGCAGTTTATTTGGCGCCAGGGCCAATCAGCCCCAGCATTTT

D gene: .
clone size: .
CDR3 length: 15
J gene: TRBJ1-1
V gene: TRBV5-5
CDR3 protein: CASSAGLSMNTEAFF
CDR3 DNA: TGTGCCAGCAGCGCGGGACTCTCCATGAACACTGAAGCTTTCTTT

D gene: .
clone size: .
CDR3 length: 16
J gene: TRBJ2-2
V gene: TRBV11-2
CDR3 protein: CASSSPLQGNTGELFF
CDR3 DNA: TGTGCCAGCAGCTCTCCACTGCAGGGGAACACCGGGGAGCTGTTTTTT

D gene: .
clone size: .
CDR3 length: 15
J gene: TRBJ2-1
V gene: TRBV9
CDR3 protein: CASSPRHGSYNEQFF
CDR3 DNA: TGTGCCAGCAGCCCCCGACACGGCTCCTACAATGAGCAGTTCTTC

D gene: .
clone size: .
CDR3 length: 17
J gene: TRBJ2-3
V gene: TRBV13
CDR3 protein: CASSTHRWGGPPDTQYF
CDR3 DNA: TGTGCCAGCAGCACCCACCGGTGGGGGGGCCCACCAGATACGCAGTATTTT

D gene: .
clone size: .
CDR3 length: 12
J gene: TRBJ2-2
V gene: TRBV7-9
CDR3 protein: CSSSSTTGELFF
CDR3 DNA: TGTTCCAGCAGCTCCACTACCGGGGAGCTGTTTTTT

D gene: .
clone size: .
CDR3 length: 12
J gene: TRBJ1-2
V gene: TRBV5-1
CDR3 protein: CASSFSNYGYTF
CDR3 DNA: TGCGCCAGCAGCTTCAGTAACTATGGCTACACCTTC

D gene: .
clone size: .
CDR3 length: 11
J gene: TRBJ2-1
V gene: TRBV7-2
CDR3 protein: CASSLVAEQFF
CDR3 DNA: TGTGCCAGCAGCTTGGTAGCGGAGCAGTTCTTC

D gene: .
clone size: .
CDR3 length: 14
J gene: TRBJ1-2
V gene: TRBV5-1
CDR3 protein: CASSWGGLDYGYTF
CDR3 DNA: TGCGCCAGCAGCTGGGGGGGCTTGGACTATGGCTACACCTTC

D gene: TRBD1
clone size: .
CDR3 length: 16
J gene: TRBJ2-6
V gene: TRBV19
CDR3 protein: CASSLTGGAGANVLTF
CDR3 DNA: TGTGCCAGTAGCCTCACAGGGGGCGCTGGGGCCAACGTCCTGACTTTC

D gene: TRBD2
clone size: .
CDR3 length: 17
J gene: TRBJ2-1
V gene: TRBV4-2
CDR3 protein: CASSQDPSGSTYNEQFF
CDR3 DNA: TGTGCCAGCAGCCAAGATCCTAGCGGGAGTACCTACAATGAGCAGTTCTTC

D gene: .
clone size: .
CDR3 length: 13
J gene: TRBJ1-2
V gene: TRBV28
CDR3 protein: CASSRNRGFGYTF
CDR3 DNA: TGTGCCAGCAGCCGCAATCGGGGGTTTGGCTACACCTTC

D gene: TRBD1
clone size: few
CDR3 length: 14
J gene: TRBJ1-3
V gene: TRBV2
CDR3 protein: CASTGTGSGNTIYF
CDR3 DNA: TGTGCCAGCACCGGGACAGGGTCTGGAAACACCATATATTTT

D gene: .
clone size: .
CDR3 length: 16
J gene: TRBJ1-2
V gene: TRBV5-1
CDR3 protein: CASSLNSAGVTYGYTF
CDR3 DNA: TGCGCCAGCAGCTTGAATTCGGCAGGGGTCACCTATGGCTACACCTTC

D gene: .
clone size: .
CDR3 length: 12
J gene: TRBJ2-3
V gene: TRBV7-6
CDR3 protein: CASSPALGTQYF
CDR3 DNA: TGTGCCAGCAGTCCTGCCCTCGGTACGCAGTATTTT

D gene: TRBD1
clone size: few
CDR3 length: 17
J gene: TRBJ2-1
V gene: TRBV5-1
CDR3 protein: CASSLFIWGRGYNEQFF
CDR3 DNA: TGCGCCAGCAGCTTGTTTATCTGGGGCAGGGGGTACAATGAGCAGTTCTTC

D gene: TRBD2
clone size: .
CDR3 length: 15
J gene: TRBJ2-1
V gene: TRBV5-1
CDR3 protein: CASSPGLAGGDEQFF
CDR3 DNA: TGCGCCAGCAGCCCAGGACTAGCGGGGGGGGATGAGCAGTTCTTC

D gene: .
clone size: .
CDR3 length: 13
J gene: TRBJ2-5
V gene: TRBV7-3
CDR3 protein: CASSLFRGETQYF
CDR3 DNA: TGTGCCAGCAGCTTATTTAGAGGGGAGACCCAGTACTTC

D gene: TRBD1
clone size: few
CDR3 length: 14
J gene: TRBJ1-5
V gene: TRBV18
CDR3 protein: CASSLDRKNQPQHF
CDR3 DNA: TGTGCCAGCTCACTGGACAGGAAGAATCAGCCCCAGCATTTT

D gene: .
clone size: few
CDR3 length: 14
J gene: TRBJ1-1
V gene: TRBV6-5
CDR3 protein: CASSYSEGNTEAFF
CDR3 DNA: TGTGCCAGCAGTTACTCGGAGGGGAACACTGAAGCTTTCTTT